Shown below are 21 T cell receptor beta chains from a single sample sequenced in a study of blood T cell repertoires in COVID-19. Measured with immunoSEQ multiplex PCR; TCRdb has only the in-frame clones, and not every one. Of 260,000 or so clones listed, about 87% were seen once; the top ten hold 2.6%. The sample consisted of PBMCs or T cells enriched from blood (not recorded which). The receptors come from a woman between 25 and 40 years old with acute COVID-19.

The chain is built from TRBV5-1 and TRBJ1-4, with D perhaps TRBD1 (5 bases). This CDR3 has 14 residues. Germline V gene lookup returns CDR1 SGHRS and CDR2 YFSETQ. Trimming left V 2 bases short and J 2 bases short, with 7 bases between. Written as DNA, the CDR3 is TGCGCCAGCAGCTTCTCAGGGACTAATGAAAAACTGTTTTTT. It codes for CASSFSGTNEKLFF.

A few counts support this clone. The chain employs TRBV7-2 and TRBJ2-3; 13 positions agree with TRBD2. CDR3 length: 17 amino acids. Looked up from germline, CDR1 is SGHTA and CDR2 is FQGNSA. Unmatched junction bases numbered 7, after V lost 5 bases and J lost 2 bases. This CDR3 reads CASSLRGLAGNTDTQYF. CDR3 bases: TGTGCCAGCAGCCTAAGGGGACTAGCGGGGAACACAGATACGCAGTATTTT.

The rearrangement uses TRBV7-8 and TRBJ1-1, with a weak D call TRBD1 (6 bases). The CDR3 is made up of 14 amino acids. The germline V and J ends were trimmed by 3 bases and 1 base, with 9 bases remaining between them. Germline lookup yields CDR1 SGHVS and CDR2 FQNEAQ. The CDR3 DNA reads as TGTGCCAGCAGCTTGGACAGATCGAACACTGAAGCTTTCTTT. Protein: CASSLDRSNTEAFF.

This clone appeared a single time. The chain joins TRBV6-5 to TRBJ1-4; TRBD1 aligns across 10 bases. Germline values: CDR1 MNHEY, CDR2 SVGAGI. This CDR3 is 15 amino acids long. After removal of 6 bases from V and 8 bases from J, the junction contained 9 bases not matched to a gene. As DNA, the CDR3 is TGTGCCAGCAGCGGACAGGGGGAGATAGTCGAAAAACTGTTTTTT. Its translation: CASSGQGEIVEKLFF.

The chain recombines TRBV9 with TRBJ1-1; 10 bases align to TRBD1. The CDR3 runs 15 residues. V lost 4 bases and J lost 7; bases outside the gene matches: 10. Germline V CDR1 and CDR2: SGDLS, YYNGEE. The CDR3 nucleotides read TGTGCCAGCAGCACCTCCGGGACAGGGGCTTTTGAAGCTTTCTTT. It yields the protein CASSTSGTGAFEAFF.

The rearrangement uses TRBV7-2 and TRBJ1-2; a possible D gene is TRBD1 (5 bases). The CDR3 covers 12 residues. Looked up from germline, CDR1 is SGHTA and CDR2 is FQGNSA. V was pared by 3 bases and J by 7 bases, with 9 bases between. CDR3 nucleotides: TGTGCCAGCAGCTTCCAGGGTTCTGGCTACACCTTC. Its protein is CASSFQGSGYTF.

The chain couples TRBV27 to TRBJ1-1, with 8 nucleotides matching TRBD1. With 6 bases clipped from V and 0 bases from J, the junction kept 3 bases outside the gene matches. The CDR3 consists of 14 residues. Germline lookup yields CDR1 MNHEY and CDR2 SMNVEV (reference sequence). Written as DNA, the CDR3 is TGTGCCAGCAGCTTCAGGGGGCTGAACACTGAAGCTTTCTTT. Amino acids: CASSFRGLNTEAFF.

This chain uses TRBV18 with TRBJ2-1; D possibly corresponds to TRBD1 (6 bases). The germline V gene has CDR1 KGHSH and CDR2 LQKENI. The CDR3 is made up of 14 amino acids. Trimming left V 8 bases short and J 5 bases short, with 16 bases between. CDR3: CASTASNRDNEQFF. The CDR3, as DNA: TGTGCCAGCACAGCCTCCAACAGGGACAATGAGCAGTTCTTC.

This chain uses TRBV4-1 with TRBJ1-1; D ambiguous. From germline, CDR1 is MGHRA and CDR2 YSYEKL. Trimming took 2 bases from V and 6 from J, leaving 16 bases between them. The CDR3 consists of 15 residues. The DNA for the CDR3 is TGCGCCAGCAGCCAACCGTCGCGGCAGCCTCCTGAAGCTTTCTTT. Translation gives CASSQPSRQPPEAFF.

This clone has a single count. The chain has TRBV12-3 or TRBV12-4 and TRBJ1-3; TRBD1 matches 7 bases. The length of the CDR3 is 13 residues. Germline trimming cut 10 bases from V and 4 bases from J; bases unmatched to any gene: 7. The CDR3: CANRGGPGNTIYF. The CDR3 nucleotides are TGTGCCAACAGGGGAGGACCGGGAAACACCATATATTTT.

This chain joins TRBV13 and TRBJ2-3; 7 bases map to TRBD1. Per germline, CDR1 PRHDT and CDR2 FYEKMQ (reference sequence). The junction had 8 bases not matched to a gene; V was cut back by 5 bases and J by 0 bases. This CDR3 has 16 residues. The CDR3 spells CASSPQGVASTDTQYF. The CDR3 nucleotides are TGTGCCAGCAGCCCTCAGGGGGTGGCTAGCACAGATACGCAGTATTTT.

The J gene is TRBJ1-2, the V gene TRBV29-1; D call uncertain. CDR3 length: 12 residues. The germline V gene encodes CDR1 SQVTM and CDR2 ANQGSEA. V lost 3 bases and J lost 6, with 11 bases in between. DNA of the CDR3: TGCAGCGTTGAGGTTATGGAGGATGGCTACACCTTC. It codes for CSVEVMEDGYTF. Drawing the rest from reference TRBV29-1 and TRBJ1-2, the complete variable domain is SAVISQKPSRDICQRGTSLTIQCQVDSQVTMMFWYRQQPGQSLTLIATANQGSEATYESGFVIDKFPISRPNLTFSTLTVSNMSPEDSSIYLCSVEVMEDGYTFGSGTRLTVV.

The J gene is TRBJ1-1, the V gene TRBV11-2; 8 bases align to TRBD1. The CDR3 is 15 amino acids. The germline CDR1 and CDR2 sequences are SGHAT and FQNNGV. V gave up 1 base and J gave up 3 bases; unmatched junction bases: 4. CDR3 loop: CASSLAAGGYTEAFF. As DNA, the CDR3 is TGTGCCAGCAGCTTAGCGGCAGGGGGCTACACTGAAGCTTTCTTT.

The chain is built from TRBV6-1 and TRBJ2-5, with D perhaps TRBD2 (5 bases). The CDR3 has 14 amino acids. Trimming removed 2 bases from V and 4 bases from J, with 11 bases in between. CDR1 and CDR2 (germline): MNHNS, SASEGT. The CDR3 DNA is TGTGCCAGCAGTGAATTCGGGGAAAGAGAGACCCAGTACTTC. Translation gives CASSEFGERETQYF.

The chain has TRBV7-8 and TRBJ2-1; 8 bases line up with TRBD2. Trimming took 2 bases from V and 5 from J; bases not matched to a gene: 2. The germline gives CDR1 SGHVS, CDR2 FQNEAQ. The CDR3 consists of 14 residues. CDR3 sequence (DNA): TGTGCCAGCAGCTTATGGCGGGGGGACAATGAGCAGTTCTTC. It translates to CASSLWRGDNEQFF. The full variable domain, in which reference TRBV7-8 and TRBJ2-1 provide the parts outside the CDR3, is GAGVSQSPRYKVAKRGQDVALRCDPISGHVSLFWYQQALGQGPEFLTYFQNEAQLDKSGLPSDRFFAERPEGSVSTLKIQRTQQEDSAVYLCASSLWRGDNEQFFGPGTRLTVL.

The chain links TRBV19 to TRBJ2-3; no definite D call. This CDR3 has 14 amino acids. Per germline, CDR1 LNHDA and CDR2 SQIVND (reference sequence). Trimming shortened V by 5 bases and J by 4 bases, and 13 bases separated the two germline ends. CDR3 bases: TGTGCCAGTAGTTTCCTCATTCGGTCAGATACGCAGTATTTT. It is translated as CASSFLIRSDTQYF.

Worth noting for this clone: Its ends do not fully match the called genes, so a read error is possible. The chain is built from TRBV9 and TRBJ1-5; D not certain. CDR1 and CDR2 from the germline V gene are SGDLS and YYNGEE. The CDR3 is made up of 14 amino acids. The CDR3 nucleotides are TGTACCAGCAGCGTAGGAGGTTGGAGCCAGCCCCAGCATTTT. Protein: CTSSVGGWSQPQHF. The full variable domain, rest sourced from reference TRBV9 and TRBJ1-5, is DSGVTQTPKHLITATGQRVTLRCSPRSGDLSVYWYQQSLDQGLQFLIQYYNGEERAKGNILERFSAQQFPDLHSELNLSSLELGDSALYFCTSSVGGWSQPQHFGDGTRLSIL.

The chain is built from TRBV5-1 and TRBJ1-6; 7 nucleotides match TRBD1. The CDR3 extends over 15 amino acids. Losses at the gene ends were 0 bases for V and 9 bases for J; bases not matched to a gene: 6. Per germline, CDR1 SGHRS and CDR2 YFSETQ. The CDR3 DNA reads TGCGCCAGCAGCTTGGCCGGGACAGAAGGTTCACCCCTCCACTTT. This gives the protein CASSLAGTEGSPLHF. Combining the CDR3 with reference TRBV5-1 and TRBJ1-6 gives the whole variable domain KAGVTQTPRYLIKTRGQQVTLSCSPISGHRSVSWYQQTPGQGLQFLFEYFSETQRNKGNFPGRFSGRQFSNSRSEMNVSTLELGDSALYLCASSLAGTEGSPLHFGNGTRLTVT.

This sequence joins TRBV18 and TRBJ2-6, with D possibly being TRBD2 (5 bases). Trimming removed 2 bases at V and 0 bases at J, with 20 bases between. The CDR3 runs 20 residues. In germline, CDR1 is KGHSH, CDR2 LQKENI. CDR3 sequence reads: CASSPRVVRETHSGANVLTF. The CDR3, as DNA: TGTGCCAGCTCACCAAGGGTAGTCCGGGAAACCCACTCTGGGGCCAACGTCCTGACTTTC.

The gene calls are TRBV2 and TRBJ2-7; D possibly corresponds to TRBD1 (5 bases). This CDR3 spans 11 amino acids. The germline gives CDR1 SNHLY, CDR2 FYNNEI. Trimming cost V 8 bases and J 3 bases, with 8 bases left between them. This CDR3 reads CASQGHYEQYF. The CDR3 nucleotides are TGTGCCAGCCAGGGTCACTACGAGCAGTACTTC.

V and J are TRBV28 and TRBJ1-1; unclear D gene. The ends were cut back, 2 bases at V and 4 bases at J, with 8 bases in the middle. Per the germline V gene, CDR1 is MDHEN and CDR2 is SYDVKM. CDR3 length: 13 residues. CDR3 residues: CASSLPSRTEAFF. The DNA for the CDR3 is TGTGCCAGCAGTTTACCCTCCCGCACTGAAGCTTTCTTT.